This passage covers 19 T cell receptor beta chains from one sample sequenced in a study of shared clonotypes between healthy human individuals. Clones were sequenced by immunoSEQ multiplex PCR, and TCRdb holds only the in-frame ones, with some missing. The table shows roughly 1,500,000 clones, with nearly 99% occurring only once. Material: naive CD4+ T cells sorted from blood. Subset given: CD45RA+ positively selected. These receptor sequences come from a man aged 25-45 years in good health.

The genes are TRBV7-9 and TRBJ1-1, with D hard to call. CDR3 length equals 10 residues. Germline V gives CDR1 SEHNR, CDR2 FQNEAQ (reference sequence). V lost 5 bases, J lost 7 bases, and 5 bases lay in between. DNA of the CDR3: TGTGCCAGCAGCATGGATGAAGCTTTCTTT. Its protein product is CASSMDEAFF.

The genes are TRBV25-1 and TRBJ2-7, with 9 bases identical to TRBD2. The CDR3 has 15 residues. CDR1 and CDR2 (germline): MGHDK, SYGVNS. The J segment lost 4 bases and the V segment lost 5 bases, leaving 9 bases of the junction unmatched. CDR3 amino acids: CASSPRLAVDYEQYF. The CDR3 nucleotides are TGTGCCAGCAGTCCCCGACTAGCGGTAGATTACGAGCAGTACTTC.

As regards this clone: The sample carries other DNA sequences with the same CDR3. The chain is built from TRBV7-9 and TRBJ1-4; D unresolved. V lost 2 bases and J 0 bases, leaving 7 bases between the germline ends. The CDR3 runs to 15 residues. Germline V gene sequence: CDR1 SEHNR, CDR2 FQNEAQ (reference sequence). The CDR3 DNA is TGTGCCAGCAGCTTATCGAGAGCAACTAATGAAAAACTGTTTTTT. Protein sequence: CASSLSRATNEKLFF.

The rearrangement joins TRBV7-2 to TRBJ1-2, with D hard to call. The CDR3 spans 13 residues. CDR1 and CDR2 from the germline V gene are SGHTA and FQGNSA. V was trimmed by 5 bases and J by 2 bases, leaving 9 bases between them. Here the CDR3 DNA reads TGTGCCAGCAGCCGACTGCGAAACTATGGCTACACCTTC. Translating gives CASSRLRNYGYTF.

The chain joins TRBV28 to TRBJ1-3; no clear D gene. The CDR3 spans 17 residues. Trimming cost V 1 base and J 3 bases, with 16 bases left between them. Germline V gene data show CDR1 as MDHEN and CDR2 as SYDVKM. The CDR3 sequence: CASSLYTGNTLGNTIYF. CDR3 nucleotides: TGTGCCAGCAGTTTATATACTGGGAACACTCTTGGAAACACCATATATTTT.

The rearrangement links TRBV7-2 to TRBJ2-2; possible D gene TRBD2, 5 bases. The CDR3 spans 16 residues. Germline loops: CDR1 SGHTA, CDR2 FQGNSA. Trimming took off 4 bases at V and 0 bases at J, with 12 bases between the two ends. CDR3 sequence: CASSSPRAANTGELFF. For the CDR3, the DNA is TGTGCCAGCAGCTCACCGAGGGCCGCGAACACCGGGGAGCTGTTTTTT.

About this clone: The identical CDR3 is also encoded by other nucleotide sequences in the sample. V and J are TRBV2 and TRBJ1-1; D gene unclear. The germline CDR1 and CDR2 sequences are SNHLY and FYNNEI. Trimming took 1 base from V and 1 from J, leaving 4 bases between them. The CDR3 is made up of 13 amino acids. The CDR3, as DNA: TGTGCCAGCAGTGAAGAGGCGAACACTGAAGCTTTCTTT. Translation gives CASSEEANTEAFF.

This chain links TRBV15 with TRBJ2-2; TRBD1 might be the D (5 bases). V was trimmed by 1 base and J by 6 bases, leaving 15 bases between them. This CDR3 region has 16 residues. Germline-derived CDR1 and CDR2 are LNHNV and YYDKDF (reference sequence). In nucleotides, the CDR3 is TGTGCCACCAGCAGAGTACGATTAAGGGGTTCCGGGGAGCTGTTTTTT. Residues: CATSRVRLRGSGELFF.

The rearrangement uses TRBV7-9 and TRBJ2-7; TRBD1 matches at 9 bases. Trimming cost V 6 bases and J 5 bases; bases outside gene matches: 5. The CDR3 is 13 amino acids. Germline V lookup: CDR1 SEHNR, CDR2 FQNEAQ (reference sequence). CDR3 protein: CASRRQGENEQYF. In DNA form, the CDR3 reads TGTGCCAGCAGGAGACAGGGGGAGAACGAGCAGTACTTC.

The chain combines TRBV5-6 with TRBJ1-5; maybe TRBD1 (5 bases). The CDR3 covers 13 residues. Germline-derived CDR1 and CDR2 are SGHDT and YYEEEE. The V and J ends lost 4 bases and 3 bases respectively, with 8 bases between them. CDR3 nucleotides: TGTGCCAGCAGCGGGGGTTACAATCAGCCCCAGCATTTT. Residues: CASSGGYNQPQHF.

The chain has TRBV18 and TRBJ1-5, with D perhaps matching TRBD1 (6 bases). Per the germline V gene, CDR1 is KGHSH and CDR2 is LQKENI. The V gene lost 3 bases and the J gene lost 2 bases, with 14 bases spanning the gap. This CDR3 has 16 residues. The CDR3: CASSPGAGKGNQPQHF. The CDR3 region has the DNA TGTGCCAGCTCACCGGGGGCAGGGAAAGGCAATCAGCCCCAGCATTTT.

The gene calls are TRBV18 and TRBJ2-5, with D unclear. V was trimmed by 1 base and J by 2 bases, leaving 8 bases between them. Per germline, CDR1 KGHSH and CDR2 LQKENI. This CDR3 comprises 14 residues. This chain's CDR3 is CASSPLSDQETQYF. The CDR3 coding sequence is TGTGCCAGCTCACCACTCTCCGATCAAGAGACCCAGTACTTC.

V and J are TRBV7-9 and TRBJ2-1; D gene uncertain. Germline assignment: CDR1 SEHNR and CDR2 FQNEAQ (reference sequence). Trimming took off 0 bases at V and 9 bases at J, with 15 bases between the two ends. The CDR3 extends over 15 amino acids. The CDR3 DNA reads TGTGCCAGCAGCTTAGCGTGGCGCGGTTCCGGTGAGCAGTTCTTC. Translating gives CASSLAWRGSGEQFF.

V usage is TRBV5-6 and J usage is TRBJ2-1; D unclear. The CDR3 is 16 residues long. Germline CDR1 SGHDT, CDR2 YYEEEE. Trimming shortened V by 5 bases and J by 4 bases, and 19 bases separated the two germline ends. CDR3 nucleotides: TGTGCCAGCAGACTGCTCCGCACGCTGGGATACAATGAGCAGTTCTTC. Protein: CASRLLRTLGYNEQFF.

The rearrangement joins TRBV5-5 to TRBJ1-1; possible D gene TRBD1, 6 bases. CDR3 length: 17 residues. Germline V gene lookup returns CDR1 SGHKS and CDR2 YYEKEE (reference sequence). V lost 0 bases and J 5 bases, leaving 20 bases between the germline ends. The CDR3 sequence: CASSLGDTQGLRTEAFF. CDR3 bases: TGTGCCAGCAGCTTGGGTGACACACAGGGTTTGAGGACTGAAGCTTTCTTT.

This rearrangement joins TRBV5-1 to TRBJ2-1, with 14 positions matching TRBD2. CDR1 SGHRS and CDR2 YFSETQ come from the germline V gene. The CDR3 loop spans 18 amino acids. V shed 4 bases and J 8 bases; nucleotides not matched to a gene: 14. The DNA of the CDR3 is TGCGCCAGCAGCATAGTTGGGACTAGCGGGAGTATCGTCTATGAGCAGTTCTTC. It is translated as CASSIVGTSGSIVYEQFF.

The rearrangement uses TRBV12-5 and TRBJ1-2; D not resolved. The V end was cut by 1 base, the J end by 7 bases, with 10 bases between. Germline V lookup: CDR1 LGHNT, CDR2 FRNRAP. This CDR3 has 13 amino acids. CDR3 coding DNA: TGTGCTAGTGGTTTGGACTGGGGAGGTGGCTACACCTTC. The encoded protein is CASGLDWGGGYTF.

This chain links TRBV5-1 with TRBJ1-3; D possibly corresponds to TRBD1 (5 bases). The CDR3 runs to 16 residues. Trimming took off 4 bases at V and 4 bases at J, with 18 bases between the two ends. CDR1 is SGHRS and CDR2 is YFSETQ in the germline V gene. The CDR3 here is CASSPSSGGMGNTIYF. DNA of the CDR3: TGCGCCAGCAGCCCCTCGAGTGGGGGTATGGGAAACACCATATATTTT.

In this sample, this clone turned up a few times. V usage is TRBV7-7 and J usage is TRBJ2-1; the match to TRBD2 covers 9 bases. Germline-derived CDR1 and CDR2 are SSHAT and FNYEAQ (reference sequence). V dropped 5 bases and J dropped 5; count of bases not matched to a gene: 7. CDR3 length: 15 amino acids. The CDR3 sequence is CASSVGLAPNNEQFF. The CDR3 coding sequence is TGTGCCAGCAGCGTCGGACTAGCGCCAAACAATGAGCAGTTCTTC.